This T cell receptor (beta chain) was recovered during a study of T cells in Graves' hyperthyroidism and ophthalmopathy. Per the germline V gene, CDR1 is SNHLY and CDR2 is FYNNEI. Trimming pared 1 base from V and 4 bases from J, leaving 11 bases between. The CDR3 spans 15 residues. RNA transcripts yielded amplified TCR beta CDR3 regions. First-round RT-PCR of the TCR CDR3 relied on the HTBI primer set. TCRdb re-called the multiplex PCR reads through MiXCR, storing one row per CDR3 protein. The sample includes 660,000 or so distinct CDR3 sequences, 45% of them seen just once. At least ten counts were recorded for this clonotype.

This chain joins TRBV2 and TRBJ1-5, with no clear D. Sequences were obtained from peripheral blood or thyroid tissue (not recorded which). The TCR sequence derives from an adult man with Graves' disease, either hyperthyroidism or ophthalmopathy (not recorded which). CDR3 region: CASSEDRLRNQPQHF. CDR3 nucleotides: TGTGCCAGCAGTGAAGATCGCCTTCGGAATCAGCCCCAGCATTTT.